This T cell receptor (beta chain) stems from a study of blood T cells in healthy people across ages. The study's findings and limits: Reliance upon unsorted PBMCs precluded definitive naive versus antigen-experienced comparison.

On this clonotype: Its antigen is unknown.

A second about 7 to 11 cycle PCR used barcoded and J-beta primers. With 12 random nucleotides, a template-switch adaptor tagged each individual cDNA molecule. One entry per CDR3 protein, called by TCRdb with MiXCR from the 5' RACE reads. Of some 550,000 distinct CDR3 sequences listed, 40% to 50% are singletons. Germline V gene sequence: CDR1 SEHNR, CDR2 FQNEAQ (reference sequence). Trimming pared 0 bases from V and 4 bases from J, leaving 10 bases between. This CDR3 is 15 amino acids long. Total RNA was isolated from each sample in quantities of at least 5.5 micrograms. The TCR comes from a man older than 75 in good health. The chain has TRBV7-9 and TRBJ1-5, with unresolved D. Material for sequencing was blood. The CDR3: CASSLAGPSNQPQHF. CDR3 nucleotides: TGTGCCAGCAGCTTAGCTGGTCCGAGTAATCAGCCCCAGCATTTT.